The clone carrying this TCR beta chain appeared a few times. The antigen remains undetermined. This entry is derived from a study of OX40 agonist ivuxolimab in advanced cancers. Study-level results: Some patients without response likewise showed low normalized clonal expansion.

V was shortened by 4 bases and J by 2 bases, with 9 bases between the two germline ends. This CDR3 contains 14 residues. CDR1 and CDR2 (germline): MNHEY, SMNVEV (reference sequence). Data came from immunoSEQ multiplex PCR; TCRdb stores just in-frame clones and leaves some out. The sample has some 70,000 clones, about 88% seen once. Sample: CD4+ or CD8+ T cells sorted from blood, taken in a trial of the OX40 agonist ivuxolimab. The origin of this receptor is an adult with an advanced solid tumor such as melanoma, head and neck, liver or kidney cancer. J is TRBJ2-1 and V is TRBV27, with D perhaps matching TRBD2 (5 bases). This CDR3 is CASSSGLPYNEQFF. DNA of the CDR3: TGTGCCAGCAGTTCCGGACTCCCCTACAATGAGCAGTTCTTC.